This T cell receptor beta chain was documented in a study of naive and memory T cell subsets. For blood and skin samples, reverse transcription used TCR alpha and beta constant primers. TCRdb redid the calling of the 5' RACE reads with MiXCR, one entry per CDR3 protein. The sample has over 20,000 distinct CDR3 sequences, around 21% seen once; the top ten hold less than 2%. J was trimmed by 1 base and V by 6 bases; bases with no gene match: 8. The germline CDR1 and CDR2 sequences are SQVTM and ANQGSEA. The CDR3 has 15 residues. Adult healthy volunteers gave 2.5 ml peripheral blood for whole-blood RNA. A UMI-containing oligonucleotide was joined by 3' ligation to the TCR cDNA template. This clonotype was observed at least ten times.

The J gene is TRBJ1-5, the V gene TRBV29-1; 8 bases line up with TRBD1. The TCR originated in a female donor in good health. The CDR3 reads CSVRTGLGSNQPQHF. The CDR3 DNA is TGCAGCGTACGGACAGGGTTGGGGAGCAATCAGCCCCAGCATTTT.